The sequence of this T cell receptor beta chain was determined in a study of response to subunit inactivated influenza vaccine. Study-wide results and limits: Each seasonal flu vaccination may recruit only limited new T cells, authors suggested.

Comment on this clonotype: Its antigen is unidentified.

Germline values: CDR1 MNHEY, CDR2 SVGEGT. The trim removed 0 bases at V and 16 bases at J, leaving 4 bases unmatched. The CDR3 contains 12 residues. One entry per CDR3 protein results from TCRdb running MiXCR on the RT-PCR reads. Seen here are some 180,000 distinct CDR3 sequences, around a tenth observed once, and the top ten hold approximately 11%. The chain carries TRBV6-2 or TRBV6-3 and TRBJ2-1; 9 nucleotides match TRBD1. The sequence derives from a man aged 50 to 60 who received an inactivated influenza vaccine. The sample here was non-naive T cells sorted from PBMCs, taken on the day of vaccination. The CDR3 loop is CASSYSWDRVFF. The CDR3 DNA follows: TGTGCCAGCAGTTACTCGTGGGACAGGGTCTTCTTC.